A single sample gave rise to the 21 T cell receptor beta chains below, sequenced in a study of identifying expanded T cells in peripheral blood. Method: immunoSEQ multiplex PCR; TCRdb's copy keeps in-frame clones and lacks some. The repertoire holds about 82,000 clones, with roughly 90% as singletons. The sample consisted of blood. These receptors originate from a person between 18 and 75 years old in good health.

The chain employs TRBV5-4 and TRBJ1-5, with D tentatively TRBD1 (5 bases). Germline CDR1 reads SGHNT; CDR2 reads YYREEE (reference sequence). V lost 0 bases, J lost 7 bases, and 14 bases lay in between. This CDR3 contains 15 residues. The CDR3 is CASSLEGRLWQPQHF. In DNA, the CDR3 is TGTGCCAGCAGCTTGGAGGGACGGCTTTGGCAGCCCCAGCATTTT.

This clone was detected only once. The rearrangement links TRBV11-2 to TRBJ2-5; D is unclear. This CDR3 is built from 11 residues. Deletions cut 3 bases from V and 1 base from J, with 0 bases between. The germline gives CDR1 SGHAT, CDR2 FQNNGV. CDR3 amino acids: CASSFQETQYF. The CDR3 DNA follows: TGTGCCAGCAGCTTCCAAGAGACCCAGTACTTC.

The chain carries TRBV7-9 and TRBJ1-6; 10 positions agree with TRBD1. The germline V gene encodes CDR1 SEHNR and CDR2 FQNEAQ (reference sequence). With V trimmed by 1 base and J by 10 bases, 7 bases remained unmatched. The length of the CDR3 is 16 residues. The CDR3 DNA reads TGTGCCAGCAGCTTAGAACCGGGACAGGGGAGATCACCCCTCCACTTT. Translated: CASSLEPGQGRSPLHF.

The chain has TRBV15 and TRBJ1-1, with a possible D match to TRBD1 (5 bases). CDR3 length equals 14 residues. V was clipped by 5 bases and J by 5 bases, with 15 bases between them. The germline gives CDR1 LNHNV, CDR2 YYDKDF (reference sequence). CDR3: CATSPHGGGTEAFF. In nucleotides, the CDR3 is TGTGCCACCAGCCCCCATGGGGGAGGGACTGAAGCTTTCTTT.

The gene calls are TRBV18 and TRBJ1-3; D remains unclear. The CDR3 is made up of 16 amino acids. The V gene lost 1 base and the J gene lost 0 bases, with 10 bases spanning the gap. Germline values: CDR1 KGHSH, CDR2 LQKENI. The CDR3 loop reads CASSPLGSSSGNTIYF. As DNA, the CDR3 is TGTGCCAGCTCACCACTGGGAAGCAGCTCTGGAAACACCATATATTTT.

The V gene is TRBV11-3, the J gene TRBJ2-1, with D possibly being TRBD1 (5 bases). V was trimmed by 5 bases and J by 2 bases, leaving 13 bases between them. The CDR3 is 15 residues long. Germline V gene sequence: CDR1 SGHNT, CDR2 YENEEA. The CDR3 sequence: CASSQASRAYNEQFF. The CDR3 DNA follows: TGTGCCAGCAGCCAGGCGTCCAGGGCCTACAATGAGCAGTTCTTC.

V is TRBV2 and J is TRBJ1-1; TRBD1 aligns across 7 bases. After removal of 10 bases from V and 1 base from J, the junction contained 12 bases not matched to a gene. This CDR3 region has 15 residues. Germline CDR1 and CDR2: SNHLY and FYNNEI. CDR3 nucleotide sequence: TGTGCCACCCGAGTGGAGACAGGGAAGAACACTGAAGCTTTCTTT. It is translated as CATRVETGKNTEAFF.

V is TRBV7-5 and J is TRBJ2-2; no DNA check was done on the table's D call, TRBD1. TRBV7-5 is assigned pseudogene status. This CDR3 has 19 amino acids. CDR3 nucleotide sequence: TGTGTCAGAATCAAGGAAATGGGACAGGGCTACCCGAACACCGGGGAGCTGTTTTTT. It translates to CVRIKEMGQGYPNTGELFF.

This clone was seen more than once but under ten times. The chain has TRBV4-1 and TRBJ1-5; no reliable D call. The length of the CDR3 is 15 residues. Germline lookup yields CDR1 MGHRA and CDR2 YSYEKL. V was cut by 2 bases and J by 1 base, with 9 bases left in between. The CDR3 DNA reads TGCGCCAGCAGCCAATCCTCCTTAAGCAATCAGCCCCAGCATTTT. This gives the protein CASSQSSLSNQPQHF.

This chain uses TRBV7-8 with TRBJ1-2; D perhaps matches TRBD1 (5 bases). Trimming removed 5 bases at V and 5 bases at J, with 24 bases between. The CDR3 is 17 residues long. CDR1 SGHVS and CDR2 FQNEAQ come from the germline V gene. In nucleotides, the CDR3 is TGTGCCAGCAGCCCTAGGACGGTTGGGGGGAGCGCTTATGGCTACACCTTC. This sequence encodes CASSPRTVGGSAYGYTF.

The rearrangement links TRBV6-6 to TRBJ1-1; 8 bases line up with TRBD1. CDR3 length: 14 amino acids. V trimming: 4 bases; J trimming: 7 bases; junction bases outside the gene matches: 8. Germline assignment: CDR1 MNHNY and CDR2 SVGAGI (reference sequence). Here the CDR3 reads CASSSGTGSYEAFF. CDR3 nucleotide sequence: TGTGCCAGCAGTTCAGGGACAGGCAGTTATGAAGCTTTCTTT.

This clone was recorded only once. The chain joins TRBV4-2 to TRBJ2-7; D may be TRBD2 (5 bases). Germline V gene data show CDR1 as LGHNA and CDR2 as YNFKEQ. The CDR3 loop spans 14 amino acids. Trimming shortened V by 1 base and J by 2 bases, and 9 bases separated the two germline ends. CDR3 sequence reads: CASSQASGTYEQYF. Here the CDR3 DNA reads TGTGCCAGCAGCCAAGCGTCGGGGACCTACGAGCAGTACTTC.

DNA for the CDR3: TGTGCCAGTAGTACGGCGGGAGAGCCTTCTGCCTACGAGCAGTACTTC. It translates to CASSTAGEPSAYEQYF. The chain is built from TRBV19 and TRBJ2-7; 7 nucleotides align to TRBD2. The CDR3 contains 16 residues. With 4 bases clipped from V and 2 bases from J, the junction kept 11 bases outside the gene matches. Germline loops: CDR1 LNHDA, CDR2 SQIVND (reference sequence).

This chain links TRBV18 with TRBJ1-4; 9 bases agree with TRBD1. Trimming removed 1 base from V and 3 bases from J; junction bases left unmatched: 3. The CDR3 spans 16 residues. CDR1 is KGHSH, CDR2 LQKENI, per germline. The CDR3 loop reads CASSPRGQGANEKLFF. In DNA, the CDR3 is TGTGCCAGCTCACCACGGGGACAGGGAGCTAATGAAAAACTGTTTTTT.

The chain uses TRBV5-6 and TRBJ2-3; D uncertain. V lost 4 bases to trimming and J lost 2 bases, with 8 bases between them. Looked up from germline, CDR1 is SGHDT and CDR2 is YYEEEE. CDR3 size: 13 residues. The CDR3 sequence is CASSLGTTDTQYF. The CDR3, as DNA: TGTGCCAGCAGCCTCGGCACCACAGATACGCAGTATTTT.

This clone was found a few times. J is TRBJ2-3 and V is TRBV11-1; a possible D gene is TRBD1 (7 bases). V dropped 3 bases and J dropped 0 bases, with 13 bases sitting between them. This CDR3 is 16 amino acids long. Germline V gene lookup returns CDR1 SGHAT and CDR2 FQDESV (reference sequence). CDR3 region: CASSFGGTASTDTQYF. The CDR3 DNA is TGTGCCAGCAGCTTTGGAGGGACAGCTAGCACAGATACGCAGTATTTT.

The genes are TRBV18 and TRBJ1-5; a possible D gene is TRBD1 (6 bases). The germline gives CDR1 KGHSH, CDR2 LQKENI. The CDR3 has 15 residues. Deletions cut 2 bases from V and 0 bases from J, with 8 bases between. The CDR3 protein is CASSPAGVSNQPQHF. CDR3 in DNA: TGTGCCAGCTCACCAGCAGGGGTTAGCAATCAGCCCCAGCATTTT.

This rearrangement joins TRBV30 to TRBJ1-4, with TRBD1 identical over 7 bases. The CDR3 is made up of 13 amino acids. V lost 3 bases to trimming and J lost 4 bases; unmatched junction nucleotides: 2. The V gene's germline CDR1 is GTSNPN and CDR2 SVGIG (reference sequence). The CDR3 is CAWRGQLNEKLFF. Here the CDR3 DNA reads TGTGCCTGGAGGGGACAGCTTAATGAAAAACTGTTTTTT.

This clone appeared once. This chain uses TRBV18 with TRBJ2-7, with a tentative D call TRBD1 (5 bases). Germline V gene data show CDR1 as KGHSH and CDR2 as LQKENI. CDR3 size: 13 residues. The V end was cut by 3 bases, the J end by 5 bases, with 11 bases between. The CDR3 sequence: CASSPGHRDEQYF. The CDR3 DNA reads as TGTGCCAGCTCACCCGGACATCGAGACGAGCAGTACTTC.

The V and J genes are TRBV5-4 and TRBJ2-7; TRBD2 aligns across 13 bases. CDR1 SGHNT and CDR2 YYREEE come from the germline V gene (reference sequence). The CDR3 spans 16 residues. V shed 4 bases and J 5 bases; nucleotides not matched to a gene: 9. CDR3: CASSPRLAGGNDEQYF. CDR3 sequence (DNA): TGTGCCAGCAGCCCCCGACTAGCGGGAGGAAATGACGAGCAGTACTTC. Full variable domain (rest looked up from reference TRBV5-4 and TRBJ2-7): ETGVTQSPTHLIKTRGQQVTLRCSSQSGHNTVSWYQQALGQGPQFIFQYYREEENGRGNFPPRFSGLQFPNYSSELNVNALELDDSALYLCASSPRLAGGNDEQYFGPGTRLTVT.

This rearrangement joins TRBV7-2 to TRBJ2-2, with a possible D match to TRBD1 (7 bases). The CDR3 runs to 16 residues. From germline, CDR1 is SGHTA and CDR2 FQGNSA. The ends were cut back, 1 base at V and 7 bases at J, with 16 bases in the middle. The CDR3 sequence is CASSLEPGGSDGELFF. The CDR3 DNA reads as TGTGCCAGCAGCTTAGAACCAGGGGGGAGTGACGGGGAGCTGTTTTTT.